This TCR beta chain was captured in a study of blood T cell repertoires in COVID-19 (dated by TCRdb to about 2020). The study in broad terms: Collaborator samples came from the United States, Italy and Spain and covered acute and convalescent phases of COVID-19. The material from the prospective study consisted of cDNA or gDNA derived from T cells, B-cell-depleted T cells, or PBMCs. The dataset comprised deeply sampled blood TCRbeta repertoires from subjects exposed to, actively infected with, or recovered from COVID-19. The repertoires were released in a freely available public database intended as a resource for research on the immune response to SARS-CoV-2. Samples came from the ongoing ImmuneRACE study (first 160 participants) plus 1,254 subjects from 6 global collaborators. The sample metadata nearly always contained a de-identified subject ID, COVID-19 status, age in years and sex. Where HLA class I and class II types were available, the types were taken from metadata supplied by the sample provider, not from assay-based typing. General conclusions and limits of the study: How much clinical and demographic metadata was included differed by source and by participant, and the metadata was provided uncurated.

The collaborating institutions used their own protocols to collect whole blood in K2EDTA tubes. For TCRbeta analysis, collaborators shipped samples in one of three forms: frozen whole blood, isolated PBMCs, or DNA extracted from either of those sample types. About this clone itself: Its target antigen remains unknown. No base qualities exist here, and no much larger clone lies one base off it.

TCRbeta CDR3 regions were amplified from genomic DNA by means of the immunoSEQ Assay, a bias-controlled multiplex PCR. In the source study's methods: Nucleated cell counts per sample were estimated from amplification of reference gene primers within the assay. Sequence reads were collapsed and filtered to measure the absolute abundance of every unique TCRbeta CDR3 rearrangement. Productive Simpson clonality was computed per sample as the square root of Simpson's diversity index over productive rearrangements. The clones in this table, taken by TCRdb from immuneACCESS, are in-frame only. Not every clone is retained; where verified, under half of the shortfall comes from an unresolved V gene, and the cause of the rest is unknown. That table supplies the V and J calls and clone size; D and trimming were determined from the DNA. Within this sample are some 57,000 clones, with 90% of them counted one time only. The leading ten clones occupy about 13% of the sample.

Sequences MNHEY (CDR1) and SVGAGI (CDR2) are obtained from the germline V gene. The CDR3 numbers 15 residues from cysteine through phenylalanine. CDR3 DNA only is kept here, 45 bases in frame from base 1. Ends trimmed: V by 0 bases, J by 6 bases; bases unmatched to a gene: 7. The sample comprised peripheral blood. The chain employs TRBV6-5 and TRBJ2-7; TRBD1 aligns with 8 central bases. The source of this sequence is a man between 60 and 75 years old with active COVID-19. CDR3 reads: CASSYSDRGISEQYF. In nucleotide form, the sequence is TGTGCCAGCAGTTACTCAGACAGGGGAATCTCCGAGCAGTACTTC.